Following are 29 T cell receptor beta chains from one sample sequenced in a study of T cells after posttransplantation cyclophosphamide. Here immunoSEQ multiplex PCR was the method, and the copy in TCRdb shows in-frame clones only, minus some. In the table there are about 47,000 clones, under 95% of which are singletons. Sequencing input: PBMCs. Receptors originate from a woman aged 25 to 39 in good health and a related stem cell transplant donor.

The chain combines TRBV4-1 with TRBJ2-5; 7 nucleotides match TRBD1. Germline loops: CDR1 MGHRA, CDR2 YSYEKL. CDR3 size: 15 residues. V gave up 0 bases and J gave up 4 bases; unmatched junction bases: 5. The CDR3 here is CASSQEDRVGETQYF. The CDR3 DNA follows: TGCGCCAGCAGCCAAGAAGACAGGGTGGGAGAGACCCAGTACTTC.

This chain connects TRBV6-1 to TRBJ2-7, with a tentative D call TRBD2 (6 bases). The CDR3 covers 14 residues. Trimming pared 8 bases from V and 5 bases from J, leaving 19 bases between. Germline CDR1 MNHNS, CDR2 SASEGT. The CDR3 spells CASVFQEGRNEQYF. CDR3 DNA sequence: TGTGCCAGCGTATTTCAGGAGGGACGCAACGAGCAGTACTTC.

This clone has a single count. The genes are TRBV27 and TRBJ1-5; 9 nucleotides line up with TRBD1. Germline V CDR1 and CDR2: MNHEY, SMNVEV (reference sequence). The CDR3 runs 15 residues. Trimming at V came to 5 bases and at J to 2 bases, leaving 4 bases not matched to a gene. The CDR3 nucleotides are TGTGCCAGCAGTAGGACAGGGGCAGGCAATCAGCCCCAGCATTTT. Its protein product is CASSRTGAGNQPQHF.

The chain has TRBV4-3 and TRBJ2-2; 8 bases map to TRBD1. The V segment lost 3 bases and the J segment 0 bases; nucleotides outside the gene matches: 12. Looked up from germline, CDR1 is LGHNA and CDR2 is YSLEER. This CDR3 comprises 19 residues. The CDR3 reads CASSQGPGGAGANTGELFF. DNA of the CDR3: TGCGCCAGCAGCCAGGGGCCAGGGGGCGCAGGTGCGAACACCGGGGAGCTGTTTTTT.

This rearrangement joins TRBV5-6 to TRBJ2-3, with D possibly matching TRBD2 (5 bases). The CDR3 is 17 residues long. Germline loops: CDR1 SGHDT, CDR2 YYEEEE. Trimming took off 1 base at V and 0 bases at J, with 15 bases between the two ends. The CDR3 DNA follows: TGTGCCAGCAGCTTGAGGTCTAGAGGGCTTAGCACAGATACGCAGTATTTT. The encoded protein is CASSLRSRGLSTDTQYF.

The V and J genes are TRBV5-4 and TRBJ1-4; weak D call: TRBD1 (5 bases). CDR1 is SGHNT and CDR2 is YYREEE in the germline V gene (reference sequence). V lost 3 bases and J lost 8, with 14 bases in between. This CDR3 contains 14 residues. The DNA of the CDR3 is TGTGCCAGCAGCTCGGAGGGGACTGCCGAAAAACTGTTTTTT. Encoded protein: CASSSEGTAEKLFF. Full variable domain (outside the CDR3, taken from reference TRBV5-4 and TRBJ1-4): ETGVTQSPTHLIKTRGQQVTLRCSSQSGHNTVSWYQQALGQGPQFIFQYYREEENGRGNFPPRFSGLQFPNYSSELNVNALELDDSALYLCASSSEGTAEKLFFGSGTQLSVL.

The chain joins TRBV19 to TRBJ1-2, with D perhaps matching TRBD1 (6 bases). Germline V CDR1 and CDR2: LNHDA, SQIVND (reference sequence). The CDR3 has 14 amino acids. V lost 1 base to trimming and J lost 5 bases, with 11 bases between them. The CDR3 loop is CASSIASGEYGYTF. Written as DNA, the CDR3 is TGTGCCAGTAGTATAGCCTCAGGGGAGTATGGCTACACCTTC.

CDR3 sequence reads: CASSVGYRRNTGELFF. CDR3 coding DNA: TGTGCCAGCAGTGTTGGGTACAGAAGGAACACCGGGGAGCTGTTTTTT. The chain combines TRBV6-1 with TRBJ2-2; D uncertain. This CDR3 region has 16 residues. The V and J ends lost 4 bases and 1 base respectively, with 13 bases between them. CDR1 MNHNS and CDR2 SASEGT come from the germline V gene.

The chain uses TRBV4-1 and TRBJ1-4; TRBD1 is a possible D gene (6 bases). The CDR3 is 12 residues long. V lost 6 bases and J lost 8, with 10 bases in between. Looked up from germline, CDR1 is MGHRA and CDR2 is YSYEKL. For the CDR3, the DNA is TGCGCCAGCAGTTCAGGGGTCGAAAAACTGTTTTTT. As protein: CASSSGVEKLFF.

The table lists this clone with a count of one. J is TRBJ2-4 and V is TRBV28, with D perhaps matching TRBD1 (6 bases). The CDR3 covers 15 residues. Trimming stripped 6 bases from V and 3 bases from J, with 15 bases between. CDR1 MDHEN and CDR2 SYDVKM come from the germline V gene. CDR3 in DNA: TGTGCCAGCAGAACAGGGAGCCCTCTCAAAAACATTCAGTACTTC. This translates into CASRTGSPLKNIQYF. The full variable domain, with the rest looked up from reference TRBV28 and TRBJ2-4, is DVKVTQSSRYLVKRTGEKVFLECVQDMDHENMFWYRQDPGLGLRLIYFSYDVKMKEKGDIPEGYSVSREKKERFSLILESASTNQTSMYLCASRTGSPLKNIQYFGAGTRLSVL.

DNA of the CDR3: TGTGCCAGCTCACGTCCTAGCGGGGGATCCTACGAGCAGTACTTC. Translating it yields CASSRPSGGSYEQYF. This rearrangement joins TRBV18 to TRBJ2-7; 10 bases align to TRBD2. Trimming took 4 bases from V and 1 from J; bases not matched to a gene: 4. Germline CDR1 and CDR2: KGHSH and LQKENI. The CDR3 spans 15 residues.

The CDR3 bases are TGTGCCAGCAGCTTAGGACAGGATAATGAAAAACTGTTTTTT. It translates to CASSLGQDNEKLFF. This chain joins TRBV7-9 and TRBJ1-4; D possibly corresponds to TRBD1 (6 bases). Germline V gives CDR1 SEHNR, CDR2 FQNEAQ (reference sequence). V lost 1 base to trimming and J lost 4 bases, with 7 bases between them. This CDR3 has 14 amino acids.

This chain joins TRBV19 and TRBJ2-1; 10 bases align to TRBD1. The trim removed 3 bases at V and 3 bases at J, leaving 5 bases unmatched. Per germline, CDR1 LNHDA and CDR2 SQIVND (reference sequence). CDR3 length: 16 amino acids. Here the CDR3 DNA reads TGTGCCAGTAGTATCTCTGGGGACAGGGGCTACAATGAGCAGTTCTTC. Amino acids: CASSISGDRGYNEQFF.

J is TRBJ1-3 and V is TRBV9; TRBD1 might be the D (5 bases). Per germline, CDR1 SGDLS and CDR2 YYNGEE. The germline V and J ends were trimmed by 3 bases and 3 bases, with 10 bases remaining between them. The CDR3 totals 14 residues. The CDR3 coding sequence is TGTGCCAGCAGCGCTCAGGGCTTTGGAAACACCATATATTTT. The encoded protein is CASSAQGFGNTIYF.

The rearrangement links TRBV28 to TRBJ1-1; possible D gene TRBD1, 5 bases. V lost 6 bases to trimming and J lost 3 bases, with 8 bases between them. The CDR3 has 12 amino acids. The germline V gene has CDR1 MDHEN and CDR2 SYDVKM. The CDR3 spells CASRGRDTEAFF. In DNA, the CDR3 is TGTGCCAGCAGGGGGCGCGACACTGAAGCTTTCTTT.

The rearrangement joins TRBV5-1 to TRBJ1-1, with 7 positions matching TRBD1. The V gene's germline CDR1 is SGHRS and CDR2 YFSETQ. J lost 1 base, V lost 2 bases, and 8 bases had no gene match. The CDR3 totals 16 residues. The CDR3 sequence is CASSFRDRTPNTEAFF. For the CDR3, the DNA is TGCGCCAGCAGCTTCCGGGACAGAACACCGAACACTGAAGCTTTCTTT.

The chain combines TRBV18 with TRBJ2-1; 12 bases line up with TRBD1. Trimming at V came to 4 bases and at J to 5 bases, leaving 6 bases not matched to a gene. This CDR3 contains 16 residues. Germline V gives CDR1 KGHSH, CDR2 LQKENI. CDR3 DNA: TGTGCCAGCTCACGATCCGGGACAGGGGGCAACAATGAGCAGTTCTTC. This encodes CASSRSGTGGNNEQFF.

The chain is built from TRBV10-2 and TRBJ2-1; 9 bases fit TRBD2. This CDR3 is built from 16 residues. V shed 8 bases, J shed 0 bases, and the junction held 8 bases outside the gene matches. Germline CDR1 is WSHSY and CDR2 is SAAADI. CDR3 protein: CASSPAGGFSYNEQFF. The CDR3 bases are TGCGCCAGCTCACCAGCGGGGGGCTTCTCCTACAATGAGCAGTTCTTC.

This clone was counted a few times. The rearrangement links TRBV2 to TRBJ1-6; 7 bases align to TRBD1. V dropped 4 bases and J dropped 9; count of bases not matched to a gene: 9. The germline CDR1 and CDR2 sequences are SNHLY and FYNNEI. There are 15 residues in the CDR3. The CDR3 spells CASSVSSGGSSPLHF. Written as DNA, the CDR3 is TGTGCCAGCAGTGTGTCATCAGGGGGAAGTTCACCCCTCCACTTT.

In nucleotides, the CDR3 is TGTGCCAGCAGCTTGACAGGGATGAACACTGAAGCTTTCTTT. It is translated as CASSLTGMNTEAFF. This rearrangement joins TRBV5-4 to TRBJ1-1, with D perhaps TRBD1 (6 bases). Looked up from germline, CDR1 is SGHNT and CDR2 is YYREEE (reference sequence). The CDR3 is 14 amino acids. Deletions cut 1 base from V and 0 bases from J, with 7 bases between.

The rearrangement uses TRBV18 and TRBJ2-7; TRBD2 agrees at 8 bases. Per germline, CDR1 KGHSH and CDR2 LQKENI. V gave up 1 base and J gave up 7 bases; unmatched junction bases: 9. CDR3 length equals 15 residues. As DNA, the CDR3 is TGTGCCAGCTCACCACAGAACGGGGGGGGCAGAGAGCAGTACTTC. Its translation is CASSPQNGGGREQYF. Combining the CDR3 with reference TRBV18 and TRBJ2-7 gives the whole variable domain NAGVMQNPRHLVRRRGQEARLRCSPMKGHSHVYWYRQLPEEGLKFMVYLQKENIIDESGMPKERFSAEFPKEGPSILRIQQVVRGDSAAYFCASSPQNGGGREQYFGPGTRLTVT.

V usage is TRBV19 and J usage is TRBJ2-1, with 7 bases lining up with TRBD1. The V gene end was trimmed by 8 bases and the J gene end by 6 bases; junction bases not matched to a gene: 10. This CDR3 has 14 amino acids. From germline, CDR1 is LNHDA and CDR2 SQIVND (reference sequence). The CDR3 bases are TGTGCCAGTGGAGCGACAGGGCCCATCAATGAGCAGTTCTTC. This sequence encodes CASGATGPINEQFF. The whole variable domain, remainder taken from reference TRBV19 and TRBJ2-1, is DGGITQSPKYLFRKEGQNVTLSCEQNLNHDAMYWYRQDPGQGLRLIYYSQIVNDFQKGDIAEGYSVSREKKESFPLTVTSAQKNPTAFYLCASGATGPINEQFFGPGTRLTVL.

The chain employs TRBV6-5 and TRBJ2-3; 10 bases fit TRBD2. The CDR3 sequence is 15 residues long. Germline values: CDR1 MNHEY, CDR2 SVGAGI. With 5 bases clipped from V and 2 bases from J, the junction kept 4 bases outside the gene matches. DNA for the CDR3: TGTGCCAGCAGTCTAGCGGGGGTGATCACAGATACGCAGTATTTT. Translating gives CASSLAGVITDTQYF.

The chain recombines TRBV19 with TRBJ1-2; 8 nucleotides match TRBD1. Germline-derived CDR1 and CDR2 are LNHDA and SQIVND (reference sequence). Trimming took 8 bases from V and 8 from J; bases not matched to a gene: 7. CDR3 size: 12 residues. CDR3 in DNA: TGTGCCAGTGCGGACAGGGTCGGAGGCTACACCTTC. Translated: CASADRVGGYTF.

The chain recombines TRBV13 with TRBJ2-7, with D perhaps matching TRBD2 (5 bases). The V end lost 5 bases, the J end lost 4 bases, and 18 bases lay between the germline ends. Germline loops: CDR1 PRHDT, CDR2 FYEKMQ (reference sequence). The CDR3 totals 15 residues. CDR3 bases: TGTGCCAGCAGCCCCCGCCGGGAACTTCTTTACGAGCAGTACTTC. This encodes CASSPRRELLYEQYF. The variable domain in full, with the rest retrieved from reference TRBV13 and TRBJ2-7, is AAGVIQSPRHLIKEKRETATLKCYPIPRHDTVYWYQQGPGQDPQFLISFYEKMQSDKGSIPDRFSAQQFSDYHSELNMSSLELGDSALYFCASSPRRELLYEQYFGPGTRLTVT.

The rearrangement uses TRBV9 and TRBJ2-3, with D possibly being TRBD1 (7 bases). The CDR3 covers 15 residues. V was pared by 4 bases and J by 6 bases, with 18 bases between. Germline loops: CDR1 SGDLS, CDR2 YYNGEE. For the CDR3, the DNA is TGTGCCAGCAGCAGGACTACAGGGGTTTCGGATACGCAGTATTTT. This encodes CASSRTTGVSDTQYF. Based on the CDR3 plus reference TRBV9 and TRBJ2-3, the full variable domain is DSGVTQTPKHLITATGQRVTLRCSPRSGDLSVYWYQQSLDQGLQFLIQYYNGEERAKGNILERFSAQQFPDLHSELNLSSLELGDSALYFCASSRTTGVSDTQYFGPGTRLTVL.

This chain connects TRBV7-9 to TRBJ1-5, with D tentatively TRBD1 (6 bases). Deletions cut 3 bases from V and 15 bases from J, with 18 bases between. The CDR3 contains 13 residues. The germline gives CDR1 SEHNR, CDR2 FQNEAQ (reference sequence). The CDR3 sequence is CASSFRQAQGLHF. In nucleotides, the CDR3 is TGTGCCAGCAGCTTTCGACAGGCGCAGGGGTTGCATTTT.

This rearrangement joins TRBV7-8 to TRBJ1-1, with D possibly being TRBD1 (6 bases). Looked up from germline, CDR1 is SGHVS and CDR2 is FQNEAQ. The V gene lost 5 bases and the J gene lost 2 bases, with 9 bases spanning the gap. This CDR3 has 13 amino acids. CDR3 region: CASSQDRNTEAFF. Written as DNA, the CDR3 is TGTGCCAGCAGCCAGGACAGAAACACTGAAGCTTTCTTT.

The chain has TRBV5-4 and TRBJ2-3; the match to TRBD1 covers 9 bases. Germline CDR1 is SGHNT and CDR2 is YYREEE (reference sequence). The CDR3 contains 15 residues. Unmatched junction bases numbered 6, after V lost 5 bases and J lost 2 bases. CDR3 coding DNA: TGTGCCAGCAGGCGGGGACAGGGAGACACAGATACGCAGTATTTT. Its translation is CASRRGQGDTDTQYF.